This T cell receptor (beta chain) was identified in a study of blood T cell repertoires in COVID-19. Trimming took 1 base from V and 9 from J, leaving 9 bases between them. Germline CDR1 SQVTM, CDR2 ANQGSEA. The CDR3 covers 11 residues. This clone came up once. Authors' data handling: Using reference gene primer amplification, nucleated cell counts were estimated. Measured with immunoSEQ multiplex PCR; TCRdb has only the in-frame clones, and not every one. Clone size and V and J calls were adopted from that table, with D and trimming inferred from the DNA. Of approximately 230,000 clones detected, roughly 91% appear once; the ten largest clones hold about 4%.

V is TRBV29-1 and J is TRBJ1-2; D is ambiguous. The specimen sequenced was PBMCs or T cells enriched from blood (not recorded which). The clonotype originates from a woman in her twenties or thirties who had recovered from COVID-19. The CDR3 nucleotides read TGCAGCGTTGAAGGAGCGACCCGCTACACCTTC. It codes for CSVEGATRYTF.